This entry lists 6 T cell receptor beta chains sequenced from one sample in a study of shared clonotypes between healthy human individuals. Cells designated naive CD8 were CD45RO-negative and were positively selected for CCR7, with terminally differentiated effector memory CD45RA+ cells excluded. Assay used: immunoSEQ multiplex PCR; TCRdb lists only in-frame clones, some missing. In the table there are about 2 million clones, about 95% of which are singletons. Sequencing input: naive CD8+ T cells sorted from blood. These TCRs come from a man younger than 35 in good health.

To note about this clone: The same CDR3 also results from other DNA sequences found in this sample. J is TRBJ2-7 and V is TRBV5-1, with D unclear. This CDR3 comprises 13 residues. The germline CDR1 and CDR2 sequences are SGHRS and YFSETQ. V was pared by 0 bases and J by 4 bases, with 8 bases between. The CDR3 bases are TGCGCCAGCAGCTTGGGTGTGGGATACGAGCAGTACTTC. It is translated as CASSLGVGYEQYF.

The rearrangement links TRBV9 to TRBJ1-1; D possibly corresponds to TRBD1 (5 bases). Trimming took off 0 bases at V and 3 bases at J, with 9 bases between the two ends. The CDR3 is 14 amino acids. Germline loops: CDR1 SGDLS, CDR2 YYNGEE. The CDR3 is CASSVGEGDTEAFF. The CDR3 DNA reads as TGTGCCAGCAGCGTAGGGGAAGGGGACACTGAAGCTTTCTTT. Full variable domain (outside the CDR3, taken from reference TRBV9 and TRBJ1-1): DSGVTQTPKHLITATGQRVTLRCSPRSGDLSVYWYQQSLDQGLQFLIQYYNGEERAKGNILERFSAQQFPDLHSELNLSSLELGDSALYFCASSVGEGDTEAFFGQGTRLTVV.

The chain carries TRBV2 and TRBJ1-2; 8 nucleotides agree with TRBD1. Germline V gene data show CDR1 as SNHLY and CDR2 as FYNNEI. CDR3 length equals 14 residues. J was trimmed by 7 bases and V by 1 base; bases with no gene match: 5. DNA of the CDR3: TGTGCCAGCAGTGAAGGACAGGGGCCCCGTGGCTACACCTTC. Its translation: CASSEGQGPRGYTF. The variable domain in full, with the rest retrieved from reference TRBV2 and TRBJ1-2, is EPEVTQTPSHQVTQMGQEVILRCVPISNHLYFYWYRQILGQKVEFLVSFYNNEISEKSEIFDDQFSVERPDGSNFTLKIRSTKLEDSAMYFCASSEGQGPRGYTFGSGTRLTVV.

As regards this clone: Different DNA sequences within this sample yield the same CDR3. The chain recombines TRBV5-6 with TRBJ2-7, with unresolved D. The CDR3 sequence is 12 residues long. The germline gives CDR1 SGHDT, CDR2 YYEEEE. Trimming took off 2 bases at V and 3 bases at J, with 6 bases between the two ends. The CDR3 DNA follows: TGTGCCAGCAGCTTCTCCAGCTACGAGCAGTACTTC. This encodes CASSFSSYEQYF.

To note about this clone: Other DNA sequences from this sample encode an identical CDR3 as well. The chain links TRBV5-1 to TRBJ1-1; tentatively, D is TRBD1 (6 bases). Looked up from germline, CDR1 is SGHRS and CDR2 is YFSETQ. The V end was cut by 0 bases, the J end by 4 bases, with 7 bases between. CDR3 length equals 13 residues. The CDR3 sequence: CASSLAGATEAFF. The CDR3, as DNA: TGCGCCAGCAGCTTGGCGGGGGCCACTGAAGCTTTCTTT.

The chain has TRBV2 and TRBJ2-7; 7 bases fit TRBD1. Germline V gene sequence: CDR1 SNHLY, CDR2 FYNNEI. The CDR3 sequence is 16 residues long. V gave up 5 bases and J gave up 0 bases; unmatched junction bases: 10. As DNA, the CDR3 is TGTGCCAGCAGTCAGGGACAGACAAGGCTCTCCTACGAGCAGTACTTC. Residues: CASSQGQTRLSYEQYF.